In its sample, the clone carrying this T cell receptor beta chain was seen many times. The data derive from a study of breast tumors, draining lymph nodes, adjacent tissues. Unmatched junction bases numbered 8, after V lost 2 bases and J lost 3 bases. Germline lookup yields CDR1 DFQATT and CDR2 SNEGSKA (reference sequence). The CDR3 is 15 residues long. The lymph nodes were axillary draining lymph nodes from breast cancer patients. One entry per CDR3 protein results from TCRdb running MiXCR on the multiplex PCR reads. The data show more than 100,000 distinct CDR3 sequences, about a fifth seen once. The chain recombines TRBV20-1 with TRBJ2-7, with 9 bases lining up with TRBD2. The receptor was isolated from a female donor with breast cancer. Some clones in this sample may be carry-over from other donors' samples. The source material was axillary lymph node tissue. The CDR3 coding sequence is TGCAGTGCTAGACCGCCGGGACTAGCCGACTACGAGCAGTACTTC. It specifies CSARPPGLADYEQYF.